A selection of T cell receptor beta chains follows, all from one sample in a study of cytomegalovirus exposure and HLA in healthy donors. The protocol was immunoSEQ multiplex PCR, while the TCRdb copy is restricted to in-frame clones and leaves out a portion. The sample consists of under 130,000 clones, over 70% of them appearing once. Specimen: PBMCs. These receptor sequences come from a man aged 35 to 55 in good health and CMV-seronegative. The CDR3 runs from the conserved cysteine through the conserved F or W. Fields, in order: V gene, CDR3 protein.

TRBV29-1 | CSVPPTSESTDTQYF
TRBV19 | CASSIEGQLYTF
TRBV7-2 | CASSLDPGYEQYF
TRBV19 | CASRTGHGVPEAFF
TRBV27 | CASSFGTGNNEQFF
TRBV5-8 | CASSLAGDYYGYTF
TRBV7-7 | CASSPGAGQPQHF
TRBV27 | CASSLGTSGRLSLFF
TRBV6-6 | CASSKTLGGVQETQYF
TRBV5-1 | CASSPGLAGSSFYNEQFF
TRBV9 | CASSAYQGSGNTIYF
TRBV4-1 | CASSQRTDTQYF
TRBV5-4 | CASSHTGSPGNTIYF
TRBV29-1 | CSVALSRGAFF
TRBV10-3 | CAISEPGLAGGETQYF
TRBV5-5 | CASSLSSRDHTGELFF
TRBV7-2 | CASSLNGGSETQYF
TRBV4-1 | CASSLPLTGPSREKLFF
TRBV29-1 | CSVRKNLAGGAYEQYF
TRBV11-3 | CASSLRSAAGSYEQYF
TRBV28 | CASSYAGKTGREQYF
TRBV27 | CASSTGTSGYNEQFF
TRBV7-2 | CASSFPLRHGGPGNEQFF
TRBV27 | CASSPWAGNQPQHF
TRBV11-1 | CASSPRGGVSIQYF
TRBV30 | CAWSKGTGELFF
TRBV30 | CAWSGGGQIYEKLFF
TRBV5-4 | CASSFGTGTYEQYF
TRBV5-8 | CASSFQVLNSPLHF
TRBV2 | CAGDGGGAEAFF
TRBV7-9 | CASSTTHGAGYGYTF
TRBV7-2 | CASSLAPGQPQHF
TRBV18 | CASSPLQGSTDTQYF
TRBV2 | CAWGGGETQYF
TRBV5-6 | CASSFLLYGRAETGELFF
TRBV7-3 | CASSLTGGQEGSYGYTF
TRBV19 | CASKSQSGLNSNQPQHF
TRBV27 | CASSPGQGVPIYGYTF
TRBV4-2 | CASSQDLGSSYEQYF
TRBV2 | CASSGASGRGANEQFF
TRBV6-4 | CASSDSYGSGELFF
TRBV6-4 | CASSYAGGWTDTQYF
TRBV7-9 | CASSLLRGGGNEQFF
TRBV6-1 | CASSEQVEGTEAFF
TRBV5-1 | CASSRSQNPEAFF
TRBV2 | CASSEAGLGNSPLHF
TRBV19 | CASSTPNRGIYNEQFF